This T cell receptor beta chain was identified during a study of graft-versus-host responses after intestinal transplantation. Study overall: Among the recipients, all got anti-thymocyte globulin induction and then tacrolimus and steroids for around three years.

Libraries were prepared by immunoSEQ multiplex PCR; TCRdb keeps only in-frame clonotypes and omits some of them. The profile shows about 81,000 clones, 80% to 95% of them singletons. In regard to this clone: What it binds is unknown.

Points from the study as a whole: Early post-transplant HvG declines were associated with peak circulating GvH clone levels.

This material consisted of unstimulated CD4+ T cells sorted from spleen or lymph node cells, taken before transplant. The TCR comes from a human donor who was the organ donor for an intestinal transplant.

The CDR3 DNA reads as TGTGCCAGCCAGAAGTGGGAGGGCCCCACTGAAGCTTTCTTT. It encodes CASQKWEGPTEAFF. The chain uses TRBV6-7 and TRBJ1-1; D unresolved. TRBV6-7 is sorted into the ORF group, with uncertain function. The V and J ends lost 8 bases and 4 bases respectively, with 17 bases between them. The CDR3 is 14 residues long.